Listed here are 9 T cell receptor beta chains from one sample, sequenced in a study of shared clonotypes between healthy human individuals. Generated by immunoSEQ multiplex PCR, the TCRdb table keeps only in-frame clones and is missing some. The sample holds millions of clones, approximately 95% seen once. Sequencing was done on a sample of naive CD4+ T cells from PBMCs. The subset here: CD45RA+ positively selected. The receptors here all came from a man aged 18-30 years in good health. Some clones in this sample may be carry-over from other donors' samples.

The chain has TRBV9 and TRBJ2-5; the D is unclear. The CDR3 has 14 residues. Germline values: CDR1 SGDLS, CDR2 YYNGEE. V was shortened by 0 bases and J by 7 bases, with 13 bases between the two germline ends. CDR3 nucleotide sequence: TGTGCCAGCAGCGTAGAGCCTCTCGTGGGGACCCAGTACTTC. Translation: CASSVEPLVGTQYF.

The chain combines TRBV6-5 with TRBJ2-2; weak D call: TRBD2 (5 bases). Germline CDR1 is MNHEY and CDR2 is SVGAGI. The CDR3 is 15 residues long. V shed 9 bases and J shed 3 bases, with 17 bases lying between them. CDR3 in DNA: TGTGCCAGTCGGGCGAGGGCAGACTACACCGGGGAGCTGTTTTTT. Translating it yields CASRARADYTGELFF.

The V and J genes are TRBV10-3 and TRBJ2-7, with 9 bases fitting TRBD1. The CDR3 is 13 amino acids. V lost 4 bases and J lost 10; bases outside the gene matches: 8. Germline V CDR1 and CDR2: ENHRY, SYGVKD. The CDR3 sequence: CAISGQGGWEQYF. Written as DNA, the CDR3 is TGTGCCATCAGTGGACAGGGGGGGTGGGAACAGTACTTC.

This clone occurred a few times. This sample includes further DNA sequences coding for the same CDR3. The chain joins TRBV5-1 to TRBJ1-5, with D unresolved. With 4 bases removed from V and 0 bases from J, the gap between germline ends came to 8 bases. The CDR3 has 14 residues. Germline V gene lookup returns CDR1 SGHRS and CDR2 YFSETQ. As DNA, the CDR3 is TGCGCCAGCAGCCCTGACAATAGCAATCAGCCCCAGCATTTT. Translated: CASSPDNSNQPQHF.

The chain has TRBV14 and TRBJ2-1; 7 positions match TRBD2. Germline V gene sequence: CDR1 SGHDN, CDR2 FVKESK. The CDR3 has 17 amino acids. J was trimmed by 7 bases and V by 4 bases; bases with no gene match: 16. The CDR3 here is CASSPPRGVNYKNEQFF. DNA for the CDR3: TGTGCCAGCAGCCCCCCACGGGGGGTAAACTACAAGAATGAGCAGTTCTTC.

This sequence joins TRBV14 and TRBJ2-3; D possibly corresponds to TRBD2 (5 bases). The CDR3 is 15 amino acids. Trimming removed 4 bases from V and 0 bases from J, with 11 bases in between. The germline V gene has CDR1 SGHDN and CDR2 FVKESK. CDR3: CASSLKSGSTDTQYF. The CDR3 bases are TGTGCCAGCAGCCTCAAGAGCGGTAGCACAGATACGCAGTATTTT.

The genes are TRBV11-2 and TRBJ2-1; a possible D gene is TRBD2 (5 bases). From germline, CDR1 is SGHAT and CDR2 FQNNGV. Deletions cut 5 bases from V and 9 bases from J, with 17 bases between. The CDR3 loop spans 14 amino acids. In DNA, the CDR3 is TGTGCCAGCAGCATGGAGGTTCTGGTTAGTGAGCAGTTCTTC. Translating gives CASSMEVLVSEQFF.

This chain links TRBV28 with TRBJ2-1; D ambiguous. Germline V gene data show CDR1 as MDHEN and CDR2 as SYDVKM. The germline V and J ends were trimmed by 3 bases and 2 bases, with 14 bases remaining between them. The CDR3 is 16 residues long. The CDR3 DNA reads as TGTGCCAGCAGTTTCCCACCAACACTTACCTACAATGAGCAGTTCTTC. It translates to CASSFPPTLTYNEQFF.

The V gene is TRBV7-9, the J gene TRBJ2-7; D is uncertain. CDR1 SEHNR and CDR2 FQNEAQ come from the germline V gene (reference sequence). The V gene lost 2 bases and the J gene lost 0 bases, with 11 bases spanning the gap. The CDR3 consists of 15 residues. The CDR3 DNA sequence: TGTGCCAGCAGCTTAAGCCTGGGTAGCTCCTACGAGCAGTACTTC. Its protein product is CASSLSLGSSYEQYF.